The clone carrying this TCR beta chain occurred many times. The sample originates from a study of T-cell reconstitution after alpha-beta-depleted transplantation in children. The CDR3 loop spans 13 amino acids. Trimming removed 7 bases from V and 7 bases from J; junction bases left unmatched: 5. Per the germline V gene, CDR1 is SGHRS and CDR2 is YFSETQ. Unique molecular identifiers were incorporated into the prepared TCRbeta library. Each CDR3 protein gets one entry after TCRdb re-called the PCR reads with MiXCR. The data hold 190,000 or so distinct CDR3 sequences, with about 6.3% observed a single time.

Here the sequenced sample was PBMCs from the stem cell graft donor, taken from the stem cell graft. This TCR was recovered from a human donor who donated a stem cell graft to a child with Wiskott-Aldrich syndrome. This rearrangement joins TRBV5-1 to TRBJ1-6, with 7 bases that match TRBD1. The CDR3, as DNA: TGCGCCAGCTCCCCACAGGGGAATTCACCCCTCCACTTT. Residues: CASSPQGNSPLHF.